Listed below are T cell receptor beta chains from one sample, sequenced in a study of regulatory T cells in long-lasting Graves disease. TCRdb processed the multiplex PCR reads anew with MiXCR; each CDR3 protein has one entry. The repertoire holds some 230,000 distinct CDR3 sequences, with roughly 18% as singletons. This specimen consisted of peripheral blood mononuclear cells (PBMCs), obtained at new diagnosis, from a patient treated with antithyroid drugs. The receptor source for this set is a female donor with Graves disease. CDR3s leave out the opening cysteine and the closing phenylalanine or tryptophan. The D gene is left open where the match is weak.

TRBD1 TRBJ1-2 TRBV11-2 ASSSGQGGKGYT
. TRBJ1-6 TRBV6-1 ASSDMLAGSNSPLH
. TRBJ1-5 TRBV2 ASILVGETRQPRH
. TRBJ2-7 TRBV11-3 ASSPEGGHTNEQY
TRBD1 TRBJ2-1 TRBV27 ASSLRTGGYNEQF
TRBD2 TRBJ2-3 TRBV6-2/TRBV6-3 ASSYSIGGPSGRNTQY
TRBD1 TRBJ1-2 TRBV6-4 ASSGEPGQGQNYGYT
. TRBJ2-7 TRBV7-9 ASSLTPTYEQY
. TRBJ1-5 TRBV7-9 ASSLASGTSQH
. TRBJ2-3 TRBV15 ATSRAKLTDTQY
. TRBJ1-1 TRBV16 ASSHTGGNTEAF
. TRBJ1-2 TRBV19 ASSTQGGGYT
. TRBJ1-1 TRBV20-1 SAGSGANTEAF
. TRBJ1-3 TRBV15 ATSKDRAGNTIY
. TRBJ1-2 TRBV20-1 SARDRLSDGYT
. TRBJ2-3 TRBV9 ASSVGEWDTQY
TRBD1 TRBJ1-2 TRBV20-1 SAINAARQGEGYGYT
. TRBJ1-5 TRBV6-5 ASSYSIRANQPQH
TRBD2 TRBJ2-5 TRBV20-1 SAGGSGSGETQY
. TRBJ2-3 TRBV2 ASRDGRADTQY
TRBD2 TRBJ2-7 TRBV20-1 SATRLAGHRIYEQY
TRBD1 TRBJ1-5 TRBV19 ASSANRGPYSNQPQH
. TRBJ2-1 TRBV6-1 ASRDWRANNEQF
. TRBJ2-2 TRBV3-1 ASSQSGLSGELF